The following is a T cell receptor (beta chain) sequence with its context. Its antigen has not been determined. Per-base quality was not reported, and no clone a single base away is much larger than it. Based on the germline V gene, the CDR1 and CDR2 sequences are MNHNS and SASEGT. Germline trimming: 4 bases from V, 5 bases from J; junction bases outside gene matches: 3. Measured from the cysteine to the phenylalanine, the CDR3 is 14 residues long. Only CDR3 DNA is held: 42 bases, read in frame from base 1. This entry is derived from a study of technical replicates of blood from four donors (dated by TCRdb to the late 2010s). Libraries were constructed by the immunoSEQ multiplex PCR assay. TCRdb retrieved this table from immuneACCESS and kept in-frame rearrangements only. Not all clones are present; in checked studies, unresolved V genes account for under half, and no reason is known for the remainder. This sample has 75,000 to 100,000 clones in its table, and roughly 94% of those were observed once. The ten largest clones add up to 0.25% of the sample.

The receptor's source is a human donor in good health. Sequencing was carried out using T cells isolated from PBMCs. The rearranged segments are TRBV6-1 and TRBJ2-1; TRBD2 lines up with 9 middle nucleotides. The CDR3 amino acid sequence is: CASSVQRGDNEQFF. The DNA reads TGTGCCAGCAGTGTCCAGCGGGGGGACAATGAGCAGTTCTTC.